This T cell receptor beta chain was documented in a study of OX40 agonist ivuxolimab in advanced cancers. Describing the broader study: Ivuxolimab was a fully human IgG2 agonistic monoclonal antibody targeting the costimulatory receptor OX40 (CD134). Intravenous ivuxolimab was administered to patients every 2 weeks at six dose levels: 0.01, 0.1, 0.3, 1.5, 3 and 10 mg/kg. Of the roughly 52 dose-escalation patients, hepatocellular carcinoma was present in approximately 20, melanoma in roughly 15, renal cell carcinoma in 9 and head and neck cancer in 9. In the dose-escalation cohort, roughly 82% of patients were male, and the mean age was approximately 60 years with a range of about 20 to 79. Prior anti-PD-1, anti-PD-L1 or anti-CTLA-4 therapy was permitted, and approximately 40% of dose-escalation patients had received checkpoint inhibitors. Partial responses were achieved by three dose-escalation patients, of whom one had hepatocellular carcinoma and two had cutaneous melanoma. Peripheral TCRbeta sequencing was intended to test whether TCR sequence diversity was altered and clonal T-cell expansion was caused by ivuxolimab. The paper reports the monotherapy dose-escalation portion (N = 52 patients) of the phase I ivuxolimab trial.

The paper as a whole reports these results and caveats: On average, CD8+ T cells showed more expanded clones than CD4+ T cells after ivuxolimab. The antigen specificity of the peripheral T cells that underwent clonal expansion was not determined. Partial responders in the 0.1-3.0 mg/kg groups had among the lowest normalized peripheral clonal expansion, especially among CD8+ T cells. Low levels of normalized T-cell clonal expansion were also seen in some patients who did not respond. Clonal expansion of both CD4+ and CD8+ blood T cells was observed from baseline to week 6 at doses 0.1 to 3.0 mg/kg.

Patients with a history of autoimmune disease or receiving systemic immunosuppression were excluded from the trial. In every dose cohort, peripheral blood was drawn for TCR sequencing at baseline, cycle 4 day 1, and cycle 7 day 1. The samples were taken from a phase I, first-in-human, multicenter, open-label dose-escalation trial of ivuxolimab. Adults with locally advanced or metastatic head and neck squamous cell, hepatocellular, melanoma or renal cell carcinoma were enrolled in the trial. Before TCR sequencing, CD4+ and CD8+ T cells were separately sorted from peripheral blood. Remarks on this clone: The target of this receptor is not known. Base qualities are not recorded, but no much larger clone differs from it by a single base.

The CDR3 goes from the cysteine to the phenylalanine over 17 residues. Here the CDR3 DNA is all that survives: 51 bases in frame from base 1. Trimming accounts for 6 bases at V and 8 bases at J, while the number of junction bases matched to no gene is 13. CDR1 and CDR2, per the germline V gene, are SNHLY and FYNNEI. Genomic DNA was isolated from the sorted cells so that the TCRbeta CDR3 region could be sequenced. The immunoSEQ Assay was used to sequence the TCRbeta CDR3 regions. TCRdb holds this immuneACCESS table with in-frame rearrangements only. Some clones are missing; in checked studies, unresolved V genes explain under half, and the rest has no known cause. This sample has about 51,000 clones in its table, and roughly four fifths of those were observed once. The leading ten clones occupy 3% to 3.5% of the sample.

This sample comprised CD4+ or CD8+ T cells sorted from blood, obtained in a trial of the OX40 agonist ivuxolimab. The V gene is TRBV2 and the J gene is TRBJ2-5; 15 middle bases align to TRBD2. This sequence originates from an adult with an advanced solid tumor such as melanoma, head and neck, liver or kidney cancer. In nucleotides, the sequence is TGTGCCAGCAGCGGACTAGCGGGGGGGACCATGGGGGTTACCCAGTACTTC. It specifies CASSGLAGGTMGVTQYF.